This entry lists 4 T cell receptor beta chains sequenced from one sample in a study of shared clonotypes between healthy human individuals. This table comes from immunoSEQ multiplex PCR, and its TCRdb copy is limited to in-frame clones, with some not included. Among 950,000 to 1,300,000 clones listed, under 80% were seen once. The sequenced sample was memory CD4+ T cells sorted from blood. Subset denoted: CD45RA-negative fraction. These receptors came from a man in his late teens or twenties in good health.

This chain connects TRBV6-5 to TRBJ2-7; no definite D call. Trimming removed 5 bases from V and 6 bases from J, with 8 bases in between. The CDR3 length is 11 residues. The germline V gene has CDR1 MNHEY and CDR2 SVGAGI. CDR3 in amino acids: CASSRLSEQYF. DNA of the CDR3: TGTGCCAGCAGTAGGTTGTCCGAGCAGTACTTC.

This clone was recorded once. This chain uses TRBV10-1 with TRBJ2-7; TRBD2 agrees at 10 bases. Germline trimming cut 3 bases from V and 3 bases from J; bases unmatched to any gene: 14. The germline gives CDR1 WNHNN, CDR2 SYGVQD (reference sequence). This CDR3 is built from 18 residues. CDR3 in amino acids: CASSDTLAGVRPSYEQYF. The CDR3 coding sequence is TGCGCCAGCAGTGACACCCTAGCGGGGGTACGACCGAGCTACGAGCAGTACTTC.

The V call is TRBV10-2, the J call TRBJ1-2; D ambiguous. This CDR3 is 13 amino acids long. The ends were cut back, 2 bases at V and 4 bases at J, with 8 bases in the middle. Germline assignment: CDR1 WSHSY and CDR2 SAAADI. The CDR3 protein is CASSEQVSYGYTF. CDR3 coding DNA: TGCGCCAGCAGTGAGCAGGTTAGCTATGGCTACACCTTC.

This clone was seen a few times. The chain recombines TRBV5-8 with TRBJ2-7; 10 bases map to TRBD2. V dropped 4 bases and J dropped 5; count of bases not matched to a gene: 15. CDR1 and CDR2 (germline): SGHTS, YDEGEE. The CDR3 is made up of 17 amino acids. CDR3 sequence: CASSPRGQAGGSHEQYF. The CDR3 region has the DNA TGTGCCAGCAGCCCCAGGGGTCAAGCGGGAGGGTCTCACGAGCAGTACTTC.